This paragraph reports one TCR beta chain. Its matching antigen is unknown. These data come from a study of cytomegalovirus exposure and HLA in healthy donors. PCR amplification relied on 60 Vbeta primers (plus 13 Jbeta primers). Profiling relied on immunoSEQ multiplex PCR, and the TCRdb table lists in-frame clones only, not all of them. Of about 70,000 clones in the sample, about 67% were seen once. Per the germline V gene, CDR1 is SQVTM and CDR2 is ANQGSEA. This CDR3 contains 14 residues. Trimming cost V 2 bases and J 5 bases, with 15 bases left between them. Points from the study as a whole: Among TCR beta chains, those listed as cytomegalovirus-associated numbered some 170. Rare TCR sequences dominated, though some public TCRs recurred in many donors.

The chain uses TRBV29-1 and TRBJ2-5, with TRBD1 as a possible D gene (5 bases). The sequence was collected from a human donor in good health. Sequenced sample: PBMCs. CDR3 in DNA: TGCAGCGTTGAATGGGGCGGTGAGATGGAGACCCAGTACTTC. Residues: CSVEWGGEMETQYF. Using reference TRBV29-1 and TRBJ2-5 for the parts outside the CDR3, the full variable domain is SAVISQKPSRDICQRGTSLTIQCQVDSQVTMMFWYRQQPGQSLTLIATANQGSEATYESGFVIDKFPISRPNLTFSTLTVSNMSPEDSSIYLCSVEWGGEMETQYFGPGTRLLVL.